One and the same sample provided the 4 T cell receptor beta chains below, sequenced in a study of blood T cell repertoires in COVID-19. Generated by immunoSEQ multiplex PCR, the TCRdb table keeps only in-frame clones and is missing some. The sample lists a few hundred thousand clones, around 90% occurring once. The sample was PBMCs or T cells enriched from blood (not recorded which). These receptors were obtained from a woman aged 18-29 years with acute COVID-19.

V is TRBV19 and J is TRBJ2-2; D possibly corresponds to TRBD2 (6 bases). V was trimmed by 10 bases and J by 0 bases, leaving 12 bases between them. Germline V gene lookup returns CDR1 LNHDA and CDR2 SQIVND (reference sequence). The CDR3 sequence is 14 residues long. The CDR3 spells CATRPGANTGELFF. The DNA of the CDR3 is TGTGCCACCAGACCGGGAGCGAACACCGGGGAGCTGTTTTTT.

The genes are TRBV18 and TRBJ2-1; TRBD1 is a possible D gene (6 bases). CDR1 is KGHSH and CDR2 is LQKENI in the germline V gene. V gave up 4 bases and J gave up 5 bases, with 12 bases separating them. CDR3 size: 14 residues. CDR3 sequence: CASSRQGLNNEQFF. As DNA, the CDR3 is TGTGCCAGCTCACGGCAGGGGCTAAACAATGAGCAGTTCTTC.

The chain joins TRBV28 to TRBJ1-6; weak D call: TRBD1 (5 bases). CDR3 length: 16 residues. Germline V CDR1 and CDR2: MDHEN, SYDVKM. The V and J ends lost 5 bases and 9 bases respectively, with 20 bases between them. CDR3 sequence reads: CASSGGDRGPGSPLHF. In DNA, the CDR3 is TGTGCCAGCAGTGGGGGGGACCGAGGACCTGGTTCACCCCTCCACTTT.

This rearrangement joins TRBV11-2 to TRBJ2-7; a weak D match, TRBD2 (6 bases). Germline assignment: CDR1 SGHAT and CDR2 FQNNGV. Trimming removed 1 base from V and 3 bases from J, with 22 bases in between. The length of the CDR3 is 18 residues. The CDR3 DNA sequence: TGTGCCAGCAGCTTAGTGGGTGCGGCGGTGGGAGGCCACTACGAGCAGTACTTC. Amino acid sequence: CASSLVGAAVGGHYEQYF.